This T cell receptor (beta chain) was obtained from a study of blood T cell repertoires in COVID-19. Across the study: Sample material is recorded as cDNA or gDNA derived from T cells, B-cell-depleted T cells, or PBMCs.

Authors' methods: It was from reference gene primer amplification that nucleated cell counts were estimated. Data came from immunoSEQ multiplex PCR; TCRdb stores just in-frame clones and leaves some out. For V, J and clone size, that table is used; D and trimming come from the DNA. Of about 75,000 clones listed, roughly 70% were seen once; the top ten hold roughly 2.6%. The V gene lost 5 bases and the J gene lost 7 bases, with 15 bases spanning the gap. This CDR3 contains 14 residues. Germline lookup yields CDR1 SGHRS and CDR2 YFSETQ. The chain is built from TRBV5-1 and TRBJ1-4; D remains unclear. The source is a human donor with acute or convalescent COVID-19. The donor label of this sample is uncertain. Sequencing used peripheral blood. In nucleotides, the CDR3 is TGCGCCAGCAGTCGCCCCGATCCCGGTGAAAAACTGTTTTTT. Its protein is CASSRPDPGEKLFF.